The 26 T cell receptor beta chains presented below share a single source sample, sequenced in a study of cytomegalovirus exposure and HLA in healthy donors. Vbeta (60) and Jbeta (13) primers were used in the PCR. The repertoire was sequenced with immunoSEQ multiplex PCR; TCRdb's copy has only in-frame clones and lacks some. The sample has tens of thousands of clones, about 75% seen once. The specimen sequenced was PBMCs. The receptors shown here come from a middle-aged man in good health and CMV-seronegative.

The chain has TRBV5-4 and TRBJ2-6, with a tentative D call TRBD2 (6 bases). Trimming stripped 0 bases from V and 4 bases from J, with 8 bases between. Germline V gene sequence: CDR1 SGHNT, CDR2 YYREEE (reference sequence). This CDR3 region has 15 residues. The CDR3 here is CASSLGGRGANVLTF. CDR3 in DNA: TGTGCCAGCAGCTTGGGGGGGAGGGGGGCCAACGTCCTGACTTTC. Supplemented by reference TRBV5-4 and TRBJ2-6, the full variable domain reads ETGVTQSPTHLIKTRGQQVTLRCSSQSGHNTVSWYQQALGQGPQFIFQYYREEENGRGNFPPRFSGLQFPNYSSELNVNALELDDSALYLCASSLGGRGANVLTFGAGSRLTVL.

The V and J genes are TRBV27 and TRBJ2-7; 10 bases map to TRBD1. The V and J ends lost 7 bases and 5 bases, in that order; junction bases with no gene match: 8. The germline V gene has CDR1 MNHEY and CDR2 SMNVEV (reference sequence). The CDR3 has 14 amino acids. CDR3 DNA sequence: TGTGCCAGCAAAGGACAGGGGGATTTCGACGAGCAGTACTTC. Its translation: CASKGQGDFDEQYF.

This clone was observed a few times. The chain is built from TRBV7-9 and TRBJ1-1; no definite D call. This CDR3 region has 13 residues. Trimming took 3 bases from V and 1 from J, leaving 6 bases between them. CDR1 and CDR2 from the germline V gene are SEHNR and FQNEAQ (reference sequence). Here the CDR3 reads CASSFAGNTEAFF. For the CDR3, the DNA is TGTGCCAGCAGCTTCGCAGGGAACACTGAAGCTTTCTTT.

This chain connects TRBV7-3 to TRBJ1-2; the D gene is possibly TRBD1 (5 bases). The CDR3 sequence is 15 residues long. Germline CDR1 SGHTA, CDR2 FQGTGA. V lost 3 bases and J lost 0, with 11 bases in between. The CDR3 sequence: CASSFGEGSNYGYTF. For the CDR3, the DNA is TGTGCCAGCAGCTTCGGGGAGGGGTCTAACTATGGCTACACCTTC.

The DNA of the CDR3 is TGTGCCAGCAGGGGGCAGGGGAAGATCTATGGCTACACCTTC. Translated, it gives CASRGQGKIYGYTF. The gene calls are TRBV6-5 and TRBJ1-2, with D perhaps matching TRBD1 (6 bases). CDR3 length: 14 amino acids. Trimming cost V 6 bases and J 4 bases, with 15 bases left between them. In germline, CDR1 is MNHEY, CDR2 SVGAGI.

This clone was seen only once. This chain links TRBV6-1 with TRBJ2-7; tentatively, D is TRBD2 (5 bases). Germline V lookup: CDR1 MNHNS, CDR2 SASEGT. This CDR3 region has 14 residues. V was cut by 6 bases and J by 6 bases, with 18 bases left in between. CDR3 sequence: CASRLAGWEGEQYF. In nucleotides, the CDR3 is TGTGCCAGCAGGCTAGCTGGGTGGGAAGGCGAGCAGTACTTC.

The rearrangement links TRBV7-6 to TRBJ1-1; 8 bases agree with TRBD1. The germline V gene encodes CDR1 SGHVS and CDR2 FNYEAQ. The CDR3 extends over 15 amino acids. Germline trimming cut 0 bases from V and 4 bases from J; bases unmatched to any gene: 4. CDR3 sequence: CASSLAVTGGTEAFF. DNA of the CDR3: TGTGCCAGCAGCTTAGCGGTCACAGGGGGCACTGAAGCTTTCTTT.

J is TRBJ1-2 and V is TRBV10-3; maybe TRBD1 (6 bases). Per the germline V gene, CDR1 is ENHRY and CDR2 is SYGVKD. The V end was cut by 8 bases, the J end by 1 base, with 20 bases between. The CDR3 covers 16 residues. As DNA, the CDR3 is TGTGCCATCGCTATAGGGGGAGACAGATTTAACTATGGCTACACCTTC. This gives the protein CAIAIGGDRFNYGYTF.

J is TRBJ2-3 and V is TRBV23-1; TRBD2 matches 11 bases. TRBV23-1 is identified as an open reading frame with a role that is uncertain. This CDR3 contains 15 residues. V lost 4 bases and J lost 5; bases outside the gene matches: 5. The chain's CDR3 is CASSRRLAGRDTQYF. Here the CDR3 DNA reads TGCGCCAGCAGTCGACGACTAGCGGGGAGAGATACGCAGTATTTT.

CDR3 amino acids: CASSETENEKLFF. Here the CDR3 DNA reads TGCGCCAGCAGTGAGACAGAAAATGAAAAACTGTTTTTT. This rearrangement joins TRBV10-2 to TRBJ1-4, with D uncertain. The CDR3 runs 13 residues. CDR1 and CDR2 from the germline V gene are WSHSY and SAAADI. Trimming cost V 2 bases and J 5 bases, with 6 bases left between them.

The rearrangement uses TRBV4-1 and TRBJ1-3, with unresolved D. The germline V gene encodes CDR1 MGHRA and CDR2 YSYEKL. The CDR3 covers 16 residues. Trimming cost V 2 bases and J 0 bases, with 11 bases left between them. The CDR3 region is CASSQPNPSSGNTIYF. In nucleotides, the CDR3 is TGCGCCAGCAGCCAACCGAACCCGAGCTCTGGAAACACCATATATTTT.

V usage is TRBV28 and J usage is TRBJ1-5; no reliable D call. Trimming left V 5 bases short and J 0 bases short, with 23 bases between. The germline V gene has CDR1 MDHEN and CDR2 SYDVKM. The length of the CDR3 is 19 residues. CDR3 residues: CASSPSWRRAQDSNQPQHF. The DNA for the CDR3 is TGTGCCAGCAGTCCTTCGTGGAGGAGGGCGCAGGATAGCAATCAGCCCCAGCATTTT.

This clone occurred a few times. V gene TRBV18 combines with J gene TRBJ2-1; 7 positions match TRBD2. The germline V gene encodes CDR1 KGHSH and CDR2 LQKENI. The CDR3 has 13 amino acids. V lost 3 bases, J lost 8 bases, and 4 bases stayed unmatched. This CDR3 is CASSPRLADEQFF. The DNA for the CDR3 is TGTGCCAGCTCACCTCGACTAGCTGATGAGCAGTTCTTC.

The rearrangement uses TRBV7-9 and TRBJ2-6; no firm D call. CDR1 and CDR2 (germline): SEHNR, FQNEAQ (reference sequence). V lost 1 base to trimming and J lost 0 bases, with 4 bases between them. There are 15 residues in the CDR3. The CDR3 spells CASSLGASGANVLTF. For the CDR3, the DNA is TGTGCCAGCAGCTTAGGGGCCTCTGGGGCCAACGTCCTGACTTTC.

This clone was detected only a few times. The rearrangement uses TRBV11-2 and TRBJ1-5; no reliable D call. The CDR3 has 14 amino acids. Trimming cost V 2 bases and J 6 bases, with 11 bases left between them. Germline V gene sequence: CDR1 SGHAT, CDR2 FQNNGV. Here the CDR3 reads CASSLRREGQPQHF. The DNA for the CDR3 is TGTGCCAGCAGCTTAAGGCGGGAGGGTCAGCCCCAGCATTTT. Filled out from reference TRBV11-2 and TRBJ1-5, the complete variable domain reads EAGVAQSPRYKIIEKRQSVAFWCNPISGHATLYWYQQILGQGPKLLIQFQNNGVVDDSQLPKDRFSAERLKGVDSTLKIQPAKLEDSAVYLCASSLRREGQPQHFGDGTRLSIL.

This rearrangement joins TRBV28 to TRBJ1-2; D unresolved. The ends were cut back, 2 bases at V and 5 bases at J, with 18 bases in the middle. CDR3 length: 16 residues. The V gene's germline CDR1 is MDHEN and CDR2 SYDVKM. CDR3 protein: CASSLPFWARSYGYTF. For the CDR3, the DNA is TGTGCCAGCAGTTTACCTTTTTGGGCCAGATCTTATGGCTACACCTTC.

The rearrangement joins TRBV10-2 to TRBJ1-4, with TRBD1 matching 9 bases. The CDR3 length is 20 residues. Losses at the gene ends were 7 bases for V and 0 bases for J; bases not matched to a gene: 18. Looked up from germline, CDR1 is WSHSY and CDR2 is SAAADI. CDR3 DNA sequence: TGCGCCAGCACACCCGGACAGGGGCTAAGTACGGTGGCAACTAATGAAAAACTGTTTTTT. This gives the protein CASTPGQGLSTVATNEKLFF.

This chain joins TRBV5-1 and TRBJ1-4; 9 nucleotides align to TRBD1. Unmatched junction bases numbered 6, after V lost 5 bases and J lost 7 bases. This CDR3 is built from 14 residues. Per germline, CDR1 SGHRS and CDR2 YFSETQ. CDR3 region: CASSTGGEVEKLFF. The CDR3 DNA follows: TGCGCCAGCAGTACAGGGGGCGAGGTTGAAAAACTGTTTTTT.

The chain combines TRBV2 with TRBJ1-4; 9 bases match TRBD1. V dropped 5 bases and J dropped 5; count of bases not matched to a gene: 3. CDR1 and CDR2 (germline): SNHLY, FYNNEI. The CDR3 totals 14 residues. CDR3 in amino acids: CASSSDRGNEKLFF. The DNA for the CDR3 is TGTGCCAGCAGTTCTGACAGGGGGAATGAAAAACTGTTTTTT. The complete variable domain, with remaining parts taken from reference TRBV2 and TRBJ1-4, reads EPEVTQTPSHQVTQMGQEVILRCVPISNHLYFYWYRQILGQKVEFLVSFYNNEISEKSEIFDDQFSVERPDGSNFTLKIRSTKLEDSAMYFCASSSDRGNEKLFFGSGTQLSVL.

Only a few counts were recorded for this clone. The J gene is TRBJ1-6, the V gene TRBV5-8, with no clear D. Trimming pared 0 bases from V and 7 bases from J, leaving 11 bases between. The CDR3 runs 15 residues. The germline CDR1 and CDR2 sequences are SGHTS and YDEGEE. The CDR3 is CASSLATVTNSPLHF. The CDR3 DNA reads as TGTGCCAGCAGCTTGGCTACAGTTACCAATTCACCCCTCCACTTT.

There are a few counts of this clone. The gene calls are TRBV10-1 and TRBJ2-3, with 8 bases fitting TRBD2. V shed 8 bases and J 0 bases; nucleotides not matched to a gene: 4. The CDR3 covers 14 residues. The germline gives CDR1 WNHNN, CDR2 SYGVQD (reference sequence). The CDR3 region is CASAGGASTDTQYF. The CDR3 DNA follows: TGCGCCAGCGCCGGGGGGGCGAGCACAGATACGCAGTATTTT.

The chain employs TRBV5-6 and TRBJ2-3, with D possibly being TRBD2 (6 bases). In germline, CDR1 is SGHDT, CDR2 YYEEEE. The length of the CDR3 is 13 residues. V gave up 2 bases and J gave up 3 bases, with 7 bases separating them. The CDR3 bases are TGTGCCAGCAGCTTAAGCGGGACAGATACGCAGTATTTT. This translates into CASSLSGTDTQYF.

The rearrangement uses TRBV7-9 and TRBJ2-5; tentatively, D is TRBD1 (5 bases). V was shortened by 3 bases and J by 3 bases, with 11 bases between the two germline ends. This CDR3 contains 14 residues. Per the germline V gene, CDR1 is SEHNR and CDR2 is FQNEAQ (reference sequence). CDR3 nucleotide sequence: TGTGCCAGCAGCTTCGGTGACAGAGAAGAGACCCAGTACTTC. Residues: CASSFGDREETQYF. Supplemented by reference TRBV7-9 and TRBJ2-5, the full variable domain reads DTGVSQNPRHKITKRGQNVTFRCDPISEHNRLYWYRQTLGQGPEFLTYFQNEAQLEKSRLLSDRFSAERPKGSFSTLEIQRTEQGDSAMYLCASSFGDREETQYFGPGTRLLVL.

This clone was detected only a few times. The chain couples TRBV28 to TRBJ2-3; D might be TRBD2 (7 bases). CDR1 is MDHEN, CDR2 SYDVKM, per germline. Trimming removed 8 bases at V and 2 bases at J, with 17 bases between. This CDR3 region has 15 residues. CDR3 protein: CASGGGGGYTDTQYF. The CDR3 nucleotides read TGTGCCAGCGGGGGCGGGGGAGGGTACACAGATACGCAGTATTTT. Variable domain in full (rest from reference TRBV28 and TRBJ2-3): DVKVTQSSRYLVKRTGEKVFLECVQDMDHENMFWYRQDPGLGLRLIYFSYDVKMKEKGDIPEGYSVSREKKERFSLILESASTNQTSMYLCASGGGGGYTDTQYFGPGTRLTVL.

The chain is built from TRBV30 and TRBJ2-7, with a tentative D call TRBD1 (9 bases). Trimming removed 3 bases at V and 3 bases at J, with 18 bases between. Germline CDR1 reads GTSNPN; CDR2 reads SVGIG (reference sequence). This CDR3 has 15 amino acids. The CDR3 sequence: CAWSAGGQGFYEQYF. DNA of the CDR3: TGTGCCTGGAGCGCGGGGGGACAGGGTTTCTACGAGCAGTACTTC.

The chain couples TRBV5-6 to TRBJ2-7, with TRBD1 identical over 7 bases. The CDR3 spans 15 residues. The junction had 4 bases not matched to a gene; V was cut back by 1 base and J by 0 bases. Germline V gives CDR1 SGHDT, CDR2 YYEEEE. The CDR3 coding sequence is TGTGCCAGCAGCTTGCTACAGGGGAGCTCCTACGAGCAGTACTTC. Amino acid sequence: CASSLLQGSSYEQYF. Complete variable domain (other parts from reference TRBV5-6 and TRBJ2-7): DAGVTQSPTHLIKTRGQQVTLRCSPKSGHDTVSWYQQALGQGPQFIFQYYEEEERQRGNFPDRFSGHQFPNYSSELNVNALLLGDSALYLCASSLLQGSSYEQYFGPGTRLTVT.